The rows below give T cell receptor beta chains drawn from one sample of a study of beta chain features in type 1 diabetes. Only in-frame clones appear in the TCRdb table, and some are missing; sequencing was by immunoSEQ multiplex PCR. The sample lists 620,000 or so clones, roughly 15% occurring once. The sequencing input was naive CD4+ T cells from blood. The receptors here all came from a man aged 18-30 years in good health. Both conserved end residues are part of each CDR3. The D gene is left open where the match is weak. Where a row states a size, it is once, few, many or the class of an expanded clone; other rows omit it.

V	D	J	size	DNA	CDR3
TRBV5-4	NA	TRBJ2-7	NA	TGTGCCAGCAGCCGTGGGAGGTACTACGAGCAGTACTTC	CASSRGRYYEQYF
TRBV5-1	NA	TRBJ2-7	NA	TGCGCCAGCAGCTTGGTTACAGGGAGCTACGAGCAGTACTTC	CASSLVTGSYEQYF
TRBV9	TRBD1	TRBJ2-1	NA	TGTGCCAGCAGCGTAGTGACAGGGAAGGCGAGCAATGAGCAGTTCTTC	CASSVVTGKASNEQFF
TRBV2	TRBD1	TRBJ2-3	few	TGTGCCAGCAGTGAAGGGACAGGGGGCTCAGATACGCAGTATTTT	CASSEGTGGSDTQYF
TRBV7-9	NA	TRBJ1-2	NA	TGTGCCAGCAGCTTACTCGGGTCGTGGCAGAGAGATGGCTACACCTTC	CASSLLGSWQRDGYTF
TRBV9	NA	TRBJ2-7	NA	TGTGCCAGCAGCGTAAAACAGGGAGCCCTTACCTACGAGCAGTACTTC	CASSVKQGALTYEQYF
TRBV5-6	NA	TRBJ2-4	NA	TGTGCCAGCAGCTTGGAGGGTAAAGCCAAAAACATTCAGTACTTC	CASSLEGKAKNIQYF
TRBV5-6	NA	TRBJ2-1	NA	TGTGCCAGCAGGACCCGCGGCCGCTACAATGAGCAGTTCTTC	CASRTRGRYNEQFF
TRBV7-2	NA	TRBJ2-7	few	TGTGCCAGCAGCTTGGCTAGCCAAGGCTACGAGCAGTACTTC	CASSLASQGYEQYF
TRBV12-5	NA	TRBJ2-6	NA	TGTGCTAGTGCCAAAATCCGGGAGAACTCTGGGGCCAACGTCCTGACTTTC	CASAKIRENSGANVLTF
TRBV7-2	TRBD1	TRBJ2-5	NA	TGTGCCAGCAGCTCCCCCCTTAGACAGGGACAAGAGACCCAGTACTTC	CASSSPLRQGQETQYF
TRBV13	TRBD1	TRBJ2-5	NA	TGTGCCAGCAGCTTGAGGGACAGGTGGAGCCAATCCCGCCAAGAGACCCAGTACTTC	CASSLRDRWSQSRQETQYF
TRBV4-2	NA	TRBJ1-5	NA	TGTGCCAGCAGCCACACAGGACAGTTTAGCAATCAGCCCCAGCATTTT	CASSHTGQFSNQPQHF
TRBV6-5	NA	TRBJ2-7	few	TGTGCCAGCAGCCGGGACGCCTCCCTCCTAGAGCAGTACTTC	CASSRDASLLEQYF
TRBV14	NA	TRBJ1-5	NA	TGTGCCAGCAGCCAAGTGGGGTTGGGTCAGCCCCAGCATTTT	CASSQVGLGQPQHF
TRBV6-6	NA	TRBJ2-1	few	TGTGCCAGCAGTACGGTATGGGGGGCGGGGAATGAGCAGTTCTTC	CASSTVWGAGNEQFF
TRBV5-1	TRBD2	TRBJ2-7	NA	TGCGCCAGCAGCTGGGCTAGCGGGAGTGCCTACGAGCAGTACTTC	CASSWASGSAYEQYF
TRBV7-8	NA	TRBJ1-1	few	TGTGCCAGCAGCTTAGCGCTCGAAGTGAACACTGAAGCTTTCTTT	CASSLALEVNTEAFF
TRBV28	NA	TRBJ2-3	few	TGTGCCAGCAGTTTATCGGGGCTAAGCACAGATACGCAGTATTTT	CASSLSGLSTDTQYF
TRBV5-6	TRBD1	TRBJ2-1	few	TGTGCCAGCAGCACCCGGGACAGGCCCTACAATGAGCAGTTCTTC	CASSTRDRPYNEQFF
TRBV5-1	TRBD1	TRBJ1-1	few	TGCGCCAGCAGTCCCCGGACAGGGGGGAGTGCTGAAGCTTTCTTT	CASSPRTGGSAEAFF
TRBV6-1	NA	TRBJ1-3	few	TGTGCCACCGATCAGGGCTTCTCTGGAAACACCATATATTTT	CATDQGFSGNTIYF
TRBV19	NA	TRBJ2-5	NA	TGTGCCAGTAGTACCCCCGGACTACCCGTCCAAGAGACCCAGTACTTC	CASSTPGLPVQETQYF
TRBV12-5	TRBD2	TRBJ2-1	few	TGTGCTAGTGGTTTGGTAATCGAGCGGGAGGCCCCCAATGAGCAGTTCTTC	CASGLVIEREAPNEQFF
TRBV29-1	TRBD1	TRBJ2-3	NA	TGCAGCACGACAGGGGGCTTGAATACGCAGTATTTT	CSTTGGLNTQYF
TRBV5-5	TRBD1	TRBJ1-2	NA	TGTGCCAGCAGCTCCAGGGGGCACGGCTACACCTTC	CASSSRGHGYTF
TRBV7-2	TRBD1	TRBJ1-2	few	TGTGCCAGCAGCTTAAGGACAGGGGGGAACTATGGCTACACCTTC	CASSLRTGGNYGYTF
TRBV29-1	TRBD1	TRBJ1-5	few	TGCAGCGTTGACGGACAGGGAGATCAGCCCCAGCATTTT	CSVDGQGDQPQHF
TRBV7-9	TRBD1	TRBJ1-1	NA	TGTGCCAGCAGCCTAATGACAGGGGGCAGGGCTGAAGCTTTCTTT	CASSLMTGGRAEAFF
TRBV7-9	TRBD1	TRBJ1-4	few	TGTGCCAGCAGCTTATTTCCGGACAGGGGACTCACAACTAATGAAAAACTGTTTTTT	CASSLFPDRGLTTNEKLFF
TRBV11-2	TRBD1	TRBJ2-5	NA	TGTGCCAGCAGCTGGGCAGGACAGGGAGAGACCCAGTACTTC	CASSWAGQGETQYF
TRBV10-3	TRBD1	TRBJ2-2	NA	TGTGCCATGTCGTTGACAGGGGCGAACACCGGGGAGCTGTTTTTT	CAMSLTGANTGELFF
TRBV7-3	TRBD2	TRBJ2-3	few	TGTGCCAGCAGCCCTACCTGGGGTAGCGGGAGGGCCGGTACGCAGTATTTT	CASSPTWGSGRAGTQYF
TRBV28	NA	TRBJ2-1	NA	TGTGCCAGCAGTTTCGGGACCCAGAATGAGCAGTTCTTC	CASSFGTQNEQFF
TRBV5-4	NA	TRBJ2-1	few	TGTGCCAGCAGCAAAAGGACAGCTTTAAACAATGAGCAGTTCTTC	CASSKRTALNNEQFF
TRBV30	NA	TRBJ1-3	NA	TGTGCCTGGAGTCCGGGCACGGCCTTAAACACCATATATTTT	CAWSPGTALNTIYF
TRBV4-2	TRBD2	TRBJ2-5	NA	TGTGCCAGCAGCCAAGTACCTTCGGGGGGAGAGACCCAGTACTTC	CASSQVPSGGETQYF
TRBV9	TRBD2	TRBJ2-1	NA	TGTGCCAGCAGCGTAGCTGGCGGGGGGGTTCATGAGCAGTTCTTC	CASSVAGGGVHEQFF
TRBV27	NA	TRBJ1-6	few	TGTGCCAGCAGTTTATTAGGGATTTGGAATTCACCCCTCCACTTT	CASSLLGIWNSPLHF
TRBV19	NA	TRBJ2-7	few	TGTGCCAGTAGTAACGGGCCAGGGGCCTACGAGCAGTACTTC	CASSNGPGAYEQYF
TRBV9	TRBD1	TRBJ1-1	few	TGTGCCAGCAGCGTGACAGGGGGCGCCTCTGAAGCTTTCTTT	CASSVTGGASEAFF
TRBV4-3	NA	TRBJ2-7	few	TGCGCCAGCAGCCGGACCTTAACCTACGAGCAGTACTTC	CASSRTLTYEQYF
TRBV2	NA	TRBJ1-1	NA	TGTGCCAGCAGTGGGGGCGGAGGGGCTTTCTTT	CASSGGGGAFF
TRBV7-2	TRBD1	TRBJ1-3	few	TGTGCCAGCAGCGAGACAGGGGGCTATGGAAACACCATATATTTT	CASSETGGYGNTIYF
TRBV5-4	NA	TRBJ2-6	NA	TGTGCCAGCAGCTTGCTGGGCAGCTCTGGGGCCAACGTCCTGACTTTC	CASSLLGSSGANVLTF
TRBV9	TRBD2	TRBJ2-1	NA	TGTGCCAGCAGCGTAGTTGGGACTACCACCTACAATGAGCAGTTCTTC	CASSVVGTTTYNEQFF
TRBV7-2	TRBD1	TRBJ1-1	NA	TGTGCCAGCAGCCGACAGGGGAAGAGCGCTTTCTTT	CASSRQGKSAFF
TRBV7-9	NA	TRBJ1-1	few	TGTGCCATCCAAATGAACACTGAAGCTTTCTTT	CAIQMNTEAFF
TRBV7-9	NA	TRBJ2-1	few	TGTGCCAGCAGACCTGGGGGCGATGAGCAGTTCTTC	CASRPGGDEQFF
TRBV14	NA	TRBJ1-2	few	TGTGCCAGCAGCCAAGTCCTGGACGACTACACCTTC	CASSQVLDDYTF
TRBV29-1	NA	TRBJ1-1	few	TGCAGCGTGTTTTGGCCCGTCGGGACTGAAGCTTTCTTT	CSVFWPVGTEAFF
TRBV9	NA	TRBJ1-5	NA	TGTGCCAGCAGCGTAGTTGGGGGCCCTCAGCCCCAGCATTTT	CASSVVGGPQPQHF
TRBV6-4	NA	TRBJ1-1	NA	TGTGCCAGCAGTGCGGGACCCACTCTTGTTCACTTT	CASSAGPTLVHF
TRBV6-6	NA	TRBJ2-1	NA	TGTGCCAGCAGACCAAATAGCCTCAGGGAGCAGTTCTTC	CASRPNSLREQFF
TRBV18	NA	TRBJ2-6	few	TGTGCCAGCTCAGCGACCTTTCTCTCTGGGGCCAACGTCCTGACTTTC	CASSATFLSGANVLTF
TRBV30	NA	TRBJ1-1	few	TGTGCCTGGATGACAGGCCTCATGAACACTGAAGCTTTCTTT	CAWMTGLMNTEAFF